This T cell receptor (beta chain) was retrieved from a study of CD8+ T cells in alopecia areata. Background on the study: Female C3H/HeJ mice aged about 7-11 weeks received skin from spontaneously alopecic C3H/HeJ graft donors aged about 6-13 months. Study outcomes and limitations: Researchers report lesional scalp, most notably alopecia totalis/universalis, outstripped normal scalp in clonality.

Germline-derived CDR1 and CDR2 are FNHDT and SITEND (reference sequence). CDR3 length: 11 amino acids. Pooled cells of cutaneous lymph node origin were sorted on CD4, CD8alpha, NKG2D, NKG2ACE and other markers. In regard to this clone: Its target is unknown. The gene symbols are mouse symbols. The CDR3 goes on 4 residues after the read ends, and that part is filled in from the germline J gene.

Reverse transcribed after extraction, RNA yielded cDNA as the sequencing template. Produced via immunoSEQ multiplex PCR; TCRdb's table is partial and in-frame only. The data show under 350,000 clones, with none appearing a single time. This receptor was identified in a C3H/HeJ mouse with alopecia areata. MHC haplotype of the strain: H2-k. Material for sequencing was CD4+ T cells sorted from a lymph node. The chain uses TRBV19 and TRBJ2-7; D is unresolved. The CDR3 loop reads CASSPRDEQYF. CDR3 bases read: TGTGCCAGCAGTCCCCGTGAT.